Here is one T cell receptor (beta chain) with its context. Antigen unknown. The record originates from a study of shared clonotypes between healthy human individuals. Study results and limitations: Several donors had about 5.1% of their naive CD4 clonotypes in common. Only blood underwent sampling, and tissue repertoires likely differ. The represented genetic and exposure-history diversity was limited by the small number of donors.

Assay execution took place at the deep level. Sequencing used immunoSEQ multiplex PCR; TCRdb keeps in-frame clones, though not all of them. The table has approximately 1,500,000 clones, 95% to 99% seen once; the top ten hold about 0.42%. The CDR3 totals 16 residues. The junction had 6 bases not matched to a gene; V was cut back by 5 bases and J by 2 bases. Germline CDR1 SGHVS, CDR2 FNYEAQ. The TCR was taken from a man younger than 40 in good health. The sample was naive CD4+ T cells sorted from blood. Noted subset: CD45RA+ positively selected. J is TRBJ2-5 and V is TRBV7-6; TRBD2 matches 12 bases. CDR3 region: CASSQRTSGDQETQYF. CDR3 nucleotides: TGTGCCAGCAGCCAAAGGACTAGCGGGGATCAAGAGACCCAGTACTTC.